The 8 T cell receptor beta chains presented below share a single source sample, sequenced in a study of tumor-infiltrating lymphocytes in primary liver carcinoma. TCR beta cDNA came from about 450 ng total RNA, primed with a constant-region primer. Construction of TCR beta libraries relied on three successive nested multiplex PCR rounds employing slightly modified ARM-PCR. The two initial PCR rounds, roughly 11 cycles each, used TRBV1-TRBV30 forward and C-beta reverse primers. TCRdb independently ran MiXCR on the multiplex PCR reads; one entry per CDR3 protein. The data contain 100,000 to 150,000 distinct CDR3 sequences, 64% of them singletons. Each 20-30 mg portion of unsorted bulk tissue served as the source for co-extraction of RNA and DNA. Material for sequencing was liver tumor tissue from sampling region 3. The subset here: tumor region T3, left-lateral pole. The receptor source for this set is a woman aged 60 to 75 with primary liver carcinoma and hepatitis B virus infection.

About this clonotype itself: The junction differs from germline at one of its ends, possibly a read error. This chain uses TRBV11-1 with TRBJ2-7; D possibly corresponds to TRBD2 (5 bases). Germline CDR1 and CDR2: SGHAT and FQDESV (reference sequence). This CDR3 has 14 residues. CDR3 amino acids: CASNGNRATYVQYF. As DNA, the CDR3 is TGTGCCAGCAACGGGAATAGGGCCACCTACGTGCAGTACTTC.

Remarks on this clonotype: Because it lacks the conserved phenylalanine or tryptophan at the end, this CDR3 is likely a read error. The chain carries TRBV7-8 and TRBJ1-1; maybe TRBD1 (5 bases). Trimming left V 2 bases short and J 6 bases short, with 7 bases between. This CDR3 is 12 amino acids long. Per the germline V gene, CDR1 is SGHVS and CDR2 is FQNEAQ. CDR3 DNA: TGTGCCAGCAGCTTATGGGGGGCTGAAGCTTTCCTT. Translating gives CASSLWGAEAFL.

This clonotype showed up many times. The CDR3 protein is CATSDLHNRDNSPLHF. The CDR3 DNA sequence: TGTGCCACCAGTGATTTGCATAACAGGGATAATTCACCCCTCCACTTT. The chain employs TRBV24-1 and TRBJ1-6; tentative D call: TRBD1 (6 bases). Germline loops: CDR1 KGHDR, CDR2 SFDVKD. V was pared by 0 bases and J by 5 bases, with 10 bases between. This CDR3 has 16 amino acids.

This clonotype has only one observation. An end of the junction differs from the germline gene, which may be a read error. The rearrangement uses TRBV11-2 and TRBJ1-2; D not certain. Germline V CDR1 and CDR2: SGHAT, FQNNGV. The CDR3 contains 13 residues. The CDR3 here is CAGSSHTNYGYAF. The CDR3 DNA is TGTGCTGGCAGCTCCCATACGAACTATGGCTACGCCTTC.

This chain uses TRBV7-8 with TRBJ1-5, with 7 bases lining up with TRBD1. The CDR3 runs 16 residues. Germline V CDR1 and CDR2: SGHVS, FQNEAQ. The J segment lost 4 bases and the V segment lost 1 base, leaving 7 bases of the junction unmatched. The CDR3 DNA is TGTGCCAGCAGCTTAGAAGCCGGGACAGAAAATCAGCCCCAGCATTTT. This sequence encodes CASSLEAGTENQPQHF.

Worth noting for this clonotype: Given the absence of the conserved phenylalanine or tryptophan at the CDR3 end, a read error is likely. This chain uses TRBV6-1 with TRBJ2-2; 7 bases match TRBD1. J gave up 2 bases and V 5 bases, and 2 bases lay outside the gene matches. The CDR3 spans 14 residues. CDR1 and CDR2 (germline): MNHNS, SASEGT. The CDR3 DNA reads TGTGCCAGCAGTACAGGGGATAACACCGGGGAGCTGTTTTTA. Amino acids: CASSTGDNTGELFL.

On this clonotype: Compared with germline, one end of the junction differs, possibly owing to a read error. This chain connects TRBV6-1 to TRBJ2-5; TRBD1 matches 9 bases. The CDR3 is made up of 15 amino acids. Germline CDR1 MNHNS, CDR2 SASEGT. The CDR3 here is CASGEGTGTQETQYF. CDR3 nucleotides: TGTGCCAGCGGTGAAGGGACAGGGACACAAGAGACCCAGTACTTC.

As concerns this clonotype: Sequence at one end of the junction differs from germline and may be a read error. V gene TRBV11-3 combines with J gene TRBJ2-7; D gene uncertain. Germline V lookup: CDR1 SGHNT, CDR2 YENEEA. The CDR3 spans 11 residues. The CDR3, as DNA: TGTGCCAGCAGCTATCCCTATGAGCACTACTTC. This translates into CASSYPYEHYF.